One and the same sample provided the 27 T cell receptor beta chains below, sequenced in a study of cytomegalovirus exposure and HLA in healthy donors (dated 2017 in TCRdb). The library was produced with the immunoSEQ multiplex PCR assay. The multiplex PCR relied on a mix of 60 forward primers for TCR Vbeta segments and 13 reverse primers for TCR Jbeta segments. TCRdb mirrors the immuneACCESS table, restricted to in-frame sequences. Some clones are absent from its copies; in checked studies, under half trace to an unresolved V gene, and the reason for the others is unknown. The sample table contains 100,000 to 150,000 clones; only one count was recorded for 65% to 85% of them. The ten top clones hold about 0.25% of the sample. Input material: PBMCs. The receptor source for this set is a man aged 50 to 60 in good health and CMV-seronegative.

CDR3 residues: CASSLVGETQYF. The CDR3, as DNA: TGTGCCAGCAGCCTTGTCGGAGAGACCCAGTACTTC. The rearrangement uses TRBV7-9 and TRBJ2-5; D gene uncertain. The V end was cut by 5 bases, the J end by 4 bases, with 8 bases between. The CDR3 covers 12 residues. Per the germline V gene, CDR1 is SEHNR and CDR2 is FQNEAQ (reference sequence).

The chain recombines TRBV5-6 with TRBJ1-5; 8 bases are shared with TRBD1. The CDR3 totals 16 residues. Germline CDR1 SGHDT, CDR2 YYEEEE. With 0 bases clipped from V and 0 bases from J, the junction kept 2 bases outside the gene matches. CDR3 DNA: TGTGCCAGCAGCTTGGGGGGACAGGTTAGCAATCAGCCCCAGCATTTT. Amino acids: CASSLGGQVSNQPQHF.

This clone was seen only a few times. The genes are TRBV29-1 and TRBJ1-1; the D is unclear. The germline V gene has CDR1 SQVTM and CDR2 ANQGSEA. Trimming took off 2 bases at V and 6 bases at J, with 13 bases between the two ends. The CDR3 runs 13 residues. The CDR3 sequence: CSVETGGLAEAFF. The CDR3 nucleotides are TGCAGCGTTGAAACGGGAGGGCTCGCTGAAGCTTTCTTT.

The V and J genes are TRBV4-1 and TRBJ2-7; D is unclear. The length of the CDR3 is 14 residues. Trimming cost V 2 bases and J 5 bases, with 13 bases left between them. Germline lookup yields CDR1 MGHRA and CDR2 YSYEKL. Written as DNA, the CDR3 is TGCGCCAGCAGCCAACCTACATCGGGTCACGAGCAGTACTTC. Encoded protein: CASSQPTSGHEQYF.

This clone occurred once. The chain carries TRBV27 and TRBJ1-5, with a tentative D call TRBD1 (5 bases). The CDR3 consists of 16 residues. V was shortened by 5 bases and J by 1 base, with 15 bases between the two germline ends. The germline V gene has CDR1 MNHEY and CDR2 SMNVEV (reference sequence). CDR3 nucleotide sequence: TGTGCCAGCAGTATCCTCGGGGGAGGGAGCAATCAGCCCCAGCATTTT. Residues: CASSILGGGSNQPQHF.

This clone has just a few counts. J is TRBJ2-1 and V is TRBV9; TRBD2 matches at 9 bases. The CDR3 runs 16 residues. The J segment lost 3 bases and the V segment lost 4 bases, leaving 8 bases of the junction unmatched. Germline V CDR1 and CDR2: SGDLS, YYNGEE. The CDR3 spells CASSTRLAAIYNEQFF. In DNA form, the CDR3 reads TGTGCCAGCAGCACCCGACTAGCGGCCATCTACAATGAGCAGTTCTTC.

This chain connects TRBV6-1 to TRBJ1-5, with 9 bases identical to TRBD1. With V trimmed by 1 base and J by 5 bases, 3 bases remained unmatched. The CDR3 covers 15 residues. The germline V gene has CDR1 MNHNS and CDR2 SASEGT. The CDR3 DNA sequence: TGTGCCAGCAGTGAAGACAGACAGGGGGATCAGCCCCAGCATTTT. It is translated as CASSEDRQGDQPQHF.

V usage is TRBV7-9 and J usage is TRBJ2-7, with 8 bases aligning to TRBD1. The junction had 6 bases not matched to a gene; V was cut back by 5 bases and J by 3 bases. Germline V gene data show CDR1 as SEHNR and CDR2 as FQNEAQ (reference sequence). The CDR3 totals 14 residues. Here the CDR3 DNA reads TGTGCCAGCAGCCCAGACAGGGGACACTACGAGCAGTACTTC. Translated, it gives CASSPDRGHYEQYF.

The chain has TRBV14 and TRBJ1-1, with D perhaps TRBD1 (5 bases). This CDR3 contains 16 residues. Germline CDR1 SGHDN, CDR2 FVKESK. V was shortened by 1 base and J by 3 bases, with 15 bases between the two germline ends. The CDR3 DNA follows: TGTGCCAGCAGCCAAGCGTCTTTTCGGGGGGACACTGAAGCTTTCTTT. Translated: CASSQASFRGDTEAFF.

The CDR3 sequence is CASSLAGGTDTQYF. The CDR3 nucleotides are TGTGCCAGCAGCCTAGCGGGGGGCACAGATACGCAGTATTTT. V is TRBV9 and J is TRBJ2-3; 10 bases fit TRBD2. The germline V gene has CDR1 SGDLS and CDR2 YYNGEE. There are 14 residues in the CDR3. V lost 4 bases to trimming and J lost 1 base; unmatched junction nucleotides: 0.

The count of this clone is one. The genes are TRBV5-4 and TRBJ1-2, with 7 bases fitting TRBD1. The germline V gene has CDR1 SGHNT and CDR2 YYREEE (reference sequence). After removal of 4 bases from V and 6 bases from J, the junction contained 6 bases not matched to a gene. The CDR3 sequence is 13 residues long. The chain's CDR3 is CASSPDRKDGYTF. The CDR3 DNA is TGTGCCAGCAGCCCGGACAGGAAGGATGGCTACACCTTC.

The V gene is TRBV5-1, the J gene TRBJ2-3; D is undetermined. This CDR3 is 13 amino acids long. V lost 4 bases to trimming and J lost 4 bases, with 10 bases between them. From germline, CDR1 is SGHRS and CDR2 YFSETQ. The CDR3 loop reads CASSLIGPDTQYF. In nucleotides, the CDR3 is TGCGCCAGCAGCCTTATTGGCCCAGATACGCAGTATTTT.

The chain employs TRBV10-3 and TRBJ2-7; D not resolved. Germline loops: CDR1 ENHRY, CDR2 SYGVKD. V was clipped by 1 base and J by 6 bases, with 7 bases between them. The CDR3 runs 12 residues. CDR3 sequence reads: CAISELNSEQYF. CDR3 in DNA: TGTGCCATCAGTGAGTTGAACAGCGAGCAGTACTTC.

Remarks on this clone: The sample holds other DNA sequences that translate to the same CDR3. The CDR3: CASSFRGNTEAFF. DNA of the CDR3: TGTGCCAGCAGCTTTCGGGGGAATACTGAAGCTTTCTTT. The J gene is TRBJ1-1, the V gene TRBV11-2; a weak D match, TRBD1 (5 bases). The germline V gene encodes CDR1 SGHAT and CDR2 FQNNGV. The V and J ends lost 3 bases and 5 bases respectively, with 10 bases between them. The CDR3 has 13 amino acids.

The chain couples TRBV5-4 to TRBJ2-1; D unresolved. The V end lost 2 bases, the J end lost 9 bases, and 12 bases lay between the germline ends. The CDR3 length is 13 residues. The germline V gene has CDR1 SGHNT and CDR2 YYREEE (reference sequence). In nucleotides, the CDR3 is TGTGCCAGCAGCTTCGAGAGTTCATCTGAGCAGTTCTTC. Translated: CASSFESSSEQFF.

This clone is a singleton in its sample. V is TRBV5-5 and J is TRBJ1-1; TRBD1 is a possible D gene (5 bases). V was trimmed by 2 bases and J by 3 bases, leaving 14 bases between them. The CDR3 consists of 15 residues. In germline, CDR1 is SGHKS, CDR2 YYEKEE (reference sequence). The CDR3 spells CASSFAGEGDTEAFF. The CDR3 nucleotides read TGTGCCAGCAGCTTTGCTGGGGAAGGGGACACTGAAGCTTTCTTT. The full variable domain, rest sourced from reference TRBV5-5 and TRBJ1-1, is DAGVTQSPTHLIKTRGQQVTLRCSPISGHKSVSWYQQVLGQGPQFIFQYYEKEERGRGNFPDRFSARQFPNYSSELNVNALLLGDSALYLCASSFAGEGDTEAFFGQGTRLTVV.

The CDR3 reads CASGTWEGRNIQYF. CDR3 DNA: TGTGCTAGTGGGACCTGGGAGGGCCGAAACATTCAGTACTTC. The chain couples TRBV12-5 to TRBJ2-4; 7 bases fit TRBD2. The CDR3 has 14 amino acids. The J segment lost 6 bases and the V segment lost 6 bases, leaving 8 bases of the junction unmatched. CDR1 is LGHNT and CDR2 is FRNRAP in the germline V gene.

V gene TRBV4-1 combines with J gene TRBJ1-6, with D uncertain. V dropped 4 bases and J dropped 9 bases, with 19 bases sitting between them. Germline values: CDR1 MGHRA, CDR2 YSYEKL. The CDR3 has 16 residues. This CDR3 is CASSRQNGRTRSPLHF. As DNA, the CDR3 is TGCGCCAGCAGCCGGCAAAACGGGAGGACTCGTTCACCCCTCCACTTT.

This chain joins TRBV7-3 and TRBJ2-7; unclear D gene. The V gene lost 6 bases and the J gene lost 0 bases, with 9 bases spanning the gap. This CDR3 contains 13 residues. Per germline, CDR1 SGHTA and CDR2 FQGTGA. This CDR3 reads CASRTQSSYEQYF. The CDR3 region has the DNA TGTGCCAGCAGGACTCAGAGCTCCTACGAGCAGTACTTC.

The V gene is TRBV7-2, the J gene TRBJ1-4; tentative D call: TRBD1 (5 bases). V lost 3 bases and J lost 7, with 9 bases in between. This CDR3 spans 13 amino acids. Germline V lookup: CDR1 SGHTA, CDR2 FQGNSA. The DNA of the CDR3 is TGTGCCAGCAGCTTGGGGGGAAGTGAAAAACTGTTTTTT. This sequence encodes CASSLGGSEKLFF.

The chain joins TRBV5-6 to TRBJ1-2; D uncertain. Germline V gene lookup returns CDR1 SGHDT and CDR2 YYEEEE. The CDR3 has 12 residues. The V end was cut by 0 bases, the J end by 5 bases, with 5 bases between. Here the CDR3 DNA reads TGTGCCAGCAGCTTGGTTCAGTATGGCTACACCTTC. Translating gives CASSLVQYGYTF.

The chain joins TRBV18 to TRBJ1-5, with D possibly being TRBD1 (5 bases). From germline, CDR1 is KGHSH and CDR2 LQKENI. Deletions cut 2 bases from V and 5 bases from J, with 7 bases between. The CDR3 length is 13 residues. CDR3 nucleotides: TGTGCCAGCTCACCAGAAGGGGATCAGCCCCAGCATTTT. As protein: CASSPEGDQPQHF.

The rearrangement joins TRBV7-2 to TRBJ2-3, with 8 nucleotides matching TRBD2. The CDR3 covers 13 residues. V lost 7 bases and J lost 5; bases outside the gene matches: 5. The germline V gene has CDR1 SGHTA and CDR2 FQGNSA. Here the CDR3 reads CASTPGGLDTQYF. The CDR3 nucleotides read TGTGCCAGCACCCCGGGAGGGCTAGATACGCAGTATTTT. The entire variable domain, with the rest obtained from reference TRBV7-2 and TRBJ2-3, is as follows: GAGVSQSPSNKVTEKGKDVELRCDPISGHTALYWYRQSLGQGLEFLIYFQGNSAPDKSGLPSDRFSAERTGGSVSTLTIQRTQQEDSAVYLCASTPGGLDTQYFGPGTRLTVL.

The rearrangement links TRBV11-2 to TRBJ2-7; D uncertain. V was shortened by 5 bases and J by 0 bases, with 5 bases between the two germline ends. Looked up from germline, CDR1 is SGHAT and CDR2 is FQNNGV. The CDR3 has 12 amino acids. CDR3 region: CASSGSSYEQYF. CDR3 sequence (DNA): TGTGCCAGCAGCGGTAGCTCCTACGAGCAGTACTTC.

The rearrangement joins TRBV10-3 to TRBJ1-2, with 9 bases fitting TRBD1. This CDR3 comprises 14 residues. V was clipped by 6 bases and J by 5 bases; unmatched bases: 7. Germline lookup yields CDR1 ENHRY and CDR2 SYGVKD. The CDR3 reads CAISTGGESYGYTF. The DNA of the CDR3 is TGTGCCATCAGCACAGGGGGCGAATCTTATGGCTACACCTTC.

The genes are TRBV5-4 and TRBJ2-7; 9 bases are a match to TRBD1. The germline V gene encodes CDR1 SGHNT and CDR2 YYREEE (reference sequence). The J segment lost 4 bases and the V segment lost 4 bases, leaving 9 bases of the junction unmatched. The CDR3 has 15 residues. CDR3 sequence reads: CASSGEGQGIYEQYF. The CDR3 nucleotides read TGTGCCAGCAGCGGAGAGGGACAGGGTATATACGAGCAGTACTTC.

The gene calls are TRBV20-1 and TRBJ1-5; D is ambiguous. Germline-derived CDR1 and CDR2 are DFQATT and SNEGSKA (reference sequence). Trimming cost V 1 base and J 6 bases, with 4 bases left between them. This CDR3 region has 11 residues. CDR3: CSARGGQPQHF. DNA of the CDR3: TGCAGTGCTAGAGGAGGTCAGCCCCAGCATTTT.